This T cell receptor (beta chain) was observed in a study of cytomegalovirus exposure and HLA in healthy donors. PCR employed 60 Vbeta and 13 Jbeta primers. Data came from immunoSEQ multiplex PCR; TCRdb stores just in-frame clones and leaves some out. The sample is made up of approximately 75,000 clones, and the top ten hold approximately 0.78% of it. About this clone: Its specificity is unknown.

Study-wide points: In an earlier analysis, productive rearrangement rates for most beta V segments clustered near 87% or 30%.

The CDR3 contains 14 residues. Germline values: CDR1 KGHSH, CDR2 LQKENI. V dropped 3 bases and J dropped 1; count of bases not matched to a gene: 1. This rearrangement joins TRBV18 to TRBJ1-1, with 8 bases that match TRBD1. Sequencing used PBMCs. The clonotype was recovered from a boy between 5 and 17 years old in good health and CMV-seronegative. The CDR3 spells CASSPDRGNTEAFF. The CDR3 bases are TGTGCCAGCTCACCCGACAGGGGGAACACTGAAGCTTTCTTT.